A selection of T cell receptor beta chains follows, all from one sample in a study of blood T cell repertoires in COVID-19. Assay: immunoSEQ multiplex PCR; the TCRdb copy retains only in-frame clones and omits some. The repertoire includes about 110,000 clones, around 78% of them detected once, and 6.2% sits in the top ten. The sequencing input was peripheral blood. All receptors derive from a man older than 75 with COVID-19, enrolled during active disease. Each CDR3 is given with its conserved first and last residue. The order of the fields is D gene, V gene, J gene, clone size, CDR3 DNA, CDR3 protein. The D gene is left open where the match is weak. Clone sizes are given selectively: once, few, many, or a class where the clone is expanded.

D: TRBD1
V: TRBV28
J: TRBJ2-5
size: .
DNA: TGTGCCAGCCCTCCCACAGGGGGCGCCGGAGAGACCCAGTACTTC
CDR3: CASPPTGGAGETQYF

D: TRBD1
V: TRBV5-6
J: TRBJ1-2
size: .
DNA: TGTGCCAGCAGCTGGGGGACAGGGAACTATGGCTACACCTTC
CDR3: CASSWGTGNYGYTF

D: TRBD2
V: TRBV4-1
J: TRBJ2-7
size: .
DNA: TGCGCCAGCAGCCTCGGACTAGCACTCGAGCAGTACTTC
CDR3: CASSLGLALEQYF

D: TRBD1
V: TRBV30
J: TRBJ1-2
size: .
DNA: TGTGCCTGGATTGGGGGACAGGGGGCCTATGGCTACACCTTC
CDR3: CAWIGGQGAYGYTF

D: .
V: TRBV5-1
J: TRBJ2-7
size: few
DNA: TGCGCCAGCAGCCCCAACACTATCGAGCAGTACTTC
CDR3: CASSPNTIEQYF

D: .
V: TRBV7-3
J: TRBJ2-1
size: .
DNA: TGTGCCAGCAGCTCACGCGGACTTCAGTTCTTC
CDR3: CASSSRGLQFF

D: .
V: TRBV27
J: TRBJ2-7
size: few
DNA: TGTGCCAGCAGTTCAATTCAGACGGGGTCCGAGCAGTACTTC
CDR3: CASSSIQTGSEQYF

D: .
V: TRBV14
J: TRBJ2-7
size: .
DNA: TGTGCCAGCAGCCAAGAAGTCTACTCCTACGAGCAGTACTTC
CDR3: CASSQEVYSYEQYF

D: TRBD2
V: TRBV28
J: TRBJ2-1
size: once
DNA: TGTGCCAGCAGAGGAACTCTAGCGGGAGGGCCGGATGAGCAGTTCTTC
CDR3: CASRGTLAGGPDEQFF

D: .
V: TRBV4-2
J: TRBJ2-7
size: .
DNA: TGTGCCAGCAGCCAAGCGGCGGAAACCTACGAGCAGTACTTC
CDR3: CASSQAAETYEQYF

D: TRBD2
V: TRBV19
J: TRBJ2-1
size: few
DNA: TGTGCCAGTAGTACCCGGACTAGCGGGATCCAAAATGAGCAGTTCTTC
CDR3: CASSTRTSGIQNEQFF

D: .
V: TRBV12-3/TRBV12-4
J: TRBJ2-7
size: few
DNA: TGTGCCATTGGTAGCGCCTACGAGCAGTACTTC
CDR3: CAIGSAYEQYF

D: TRBD1
V: TRBV19
J: TRBJ1-1
size: .
DNA: TGTGCCAGTAGTACCATACAGGGGGTTAACACTGAAGCTTTCTTT
CDR3: CASSTIQGVNTEAFF

D: .
V: TRBV18
J: TRBJ2-5
size: .
DNA: TGTGCCAGCTCCGGCACGGGGGGCGCGGAGACCCAGTACTTC
CDR3: CASSGTGGAETQYF

D: .
V: TRBV5-1
J: TRBJ1-3
size: .
DNA: TGCGCCAGCAGCCTCGCGACGGCTAGCTCTGGAAACACCATATATTTT
CDR3: CASSLATASSGNTIYF

D: .
V: TRBV6-5
J: TRBJ1-1
size: .
DNA: TGTGCCAGCAGTTACTCGGGGCAGTTGAACACTGAAGCTTTCTTT
CDR3: CASSYSGQLNTEAFF

D: TRBD1
V: TRBV7-9
J: TRBJ1-4
size: .
DNA: TGTGCCAGCAGCGTAGGGGGCACTAATGAAAAACTGTTTTTT
CDR3: CASSVGGTNEKLFF